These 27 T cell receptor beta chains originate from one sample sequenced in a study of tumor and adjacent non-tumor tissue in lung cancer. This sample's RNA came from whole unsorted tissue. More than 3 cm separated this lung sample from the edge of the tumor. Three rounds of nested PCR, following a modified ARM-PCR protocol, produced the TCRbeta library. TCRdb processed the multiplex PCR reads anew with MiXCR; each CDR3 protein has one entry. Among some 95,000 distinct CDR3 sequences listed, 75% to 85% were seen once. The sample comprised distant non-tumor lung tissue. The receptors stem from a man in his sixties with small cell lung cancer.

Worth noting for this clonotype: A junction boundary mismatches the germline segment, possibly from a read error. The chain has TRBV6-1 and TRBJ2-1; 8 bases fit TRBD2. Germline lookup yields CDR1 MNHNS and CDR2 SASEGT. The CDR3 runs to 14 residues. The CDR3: CTSTGGVTYNEHFF. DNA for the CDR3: TGTACCAGCACGGGGGGGGTCACCTACAATGAGCACTTCTTC.

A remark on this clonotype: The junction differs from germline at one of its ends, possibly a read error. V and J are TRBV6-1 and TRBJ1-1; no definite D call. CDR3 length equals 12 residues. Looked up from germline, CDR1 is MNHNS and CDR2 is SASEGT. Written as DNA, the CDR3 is TGTGCCATCATGCCATCGAACACTGATGCTTTCTTT. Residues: CAIMPSNTDAFF.

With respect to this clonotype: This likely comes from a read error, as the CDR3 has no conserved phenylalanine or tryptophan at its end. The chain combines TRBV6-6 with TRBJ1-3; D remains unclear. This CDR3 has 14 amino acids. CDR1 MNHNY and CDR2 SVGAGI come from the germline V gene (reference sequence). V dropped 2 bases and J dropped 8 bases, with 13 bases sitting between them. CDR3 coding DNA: TGTGCCAGCAGTTACCTCTCCGGGAAGGACACCATATATCTT. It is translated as CASSYLSGKDTIYL.

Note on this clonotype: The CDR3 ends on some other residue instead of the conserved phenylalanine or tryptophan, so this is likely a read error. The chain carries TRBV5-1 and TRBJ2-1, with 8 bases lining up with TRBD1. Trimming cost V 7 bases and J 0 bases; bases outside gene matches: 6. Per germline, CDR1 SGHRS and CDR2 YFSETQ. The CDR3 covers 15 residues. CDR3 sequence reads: CASHQTGGSYNEQFL. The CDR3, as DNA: TGCGCCAGCCACCAAACAGGGGGCTCCTACAATGAGCAGTTCCTC.

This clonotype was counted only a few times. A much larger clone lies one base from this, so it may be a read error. CDR3 bases: TGTGCCAGCAGCTTTGGGAGTACTCACAATCAGCCCCAGCATTTT. Its translation: CASSFGSTHNQPQHF. V is TRBV7-9 and J is TRBJ1-5; D gene uncertain. There are 15 residues in the CDR3. V was trimmed by 3 bases and J by 3 bases, leaving 12 bases between them. The V gene's germline CDR1 is SEHNR and CDR2 FQNEAQ (reference sequence).

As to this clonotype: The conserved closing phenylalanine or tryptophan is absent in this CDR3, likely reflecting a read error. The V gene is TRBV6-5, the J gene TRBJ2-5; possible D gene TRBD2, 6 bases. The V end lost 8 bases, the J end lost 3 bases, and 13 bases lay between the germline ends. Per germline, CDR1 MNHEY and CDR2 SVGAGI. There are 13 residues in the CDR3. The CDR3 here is CASGPGGKETQYL. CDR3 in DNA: TGTGCCAGCGGACCCGGGGGAAAAGAGACCCAGTACCTC.

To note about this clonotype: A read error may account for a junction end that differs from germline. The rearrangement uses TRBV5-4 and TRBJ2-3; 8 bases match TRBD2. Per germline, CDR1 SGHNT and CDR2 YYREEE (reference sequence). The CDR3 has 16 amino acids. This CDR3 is CASSSGLVGGADAQYF. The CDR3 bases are TGTGCCAGCAGCTCGGGACTAGTGGGAGGGGCAGATGCGCAGTATTTT. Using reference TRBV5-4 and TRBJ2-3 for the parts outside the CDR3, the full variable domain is ETGVTQSPTHLIKTRGQQVTLRCSSQSGHNTVSWYQQALGQGPQFIFQYYREEENGRGNFPPRFSGLQFPNYSSELNVNALELDDSALYLCASSSGLVGGADAQYFGPGTRLTVL.

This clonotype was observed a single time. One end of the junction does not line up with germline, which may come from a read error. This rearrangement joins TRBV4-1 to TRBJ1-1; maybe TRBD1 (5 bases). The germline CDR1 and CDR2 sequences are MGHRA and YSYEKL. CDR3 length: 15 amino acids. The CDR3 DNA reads TGCGCCAGCGGCCAAGTTCCAGGGTTTGGCACTGAAGCTTTCTTT. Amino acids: CASGQVPGFGTEAFF.

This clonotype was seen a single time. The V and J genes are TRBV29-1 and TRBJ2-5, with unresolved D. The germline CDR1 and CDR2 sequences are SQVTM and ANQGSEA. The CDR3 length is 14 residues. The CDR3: CRVAPRGLKETQYF. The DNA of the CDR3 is TGCAGAGTGGCCCCCCGAGGCCTAAAAGAGACCCAGTACTTC.

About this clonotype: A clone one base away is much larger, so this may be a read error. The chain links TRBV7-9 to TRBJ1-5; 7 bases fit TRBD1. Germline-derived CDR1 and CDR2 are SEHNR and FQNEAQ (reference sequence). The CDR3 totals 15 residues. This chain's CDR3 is CASSVGQAEGQPRHF. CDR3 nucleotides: TGTGCCAGCAGCGTCGGACAGGCGGAGGGTCAGCCCCGGCATTTT.

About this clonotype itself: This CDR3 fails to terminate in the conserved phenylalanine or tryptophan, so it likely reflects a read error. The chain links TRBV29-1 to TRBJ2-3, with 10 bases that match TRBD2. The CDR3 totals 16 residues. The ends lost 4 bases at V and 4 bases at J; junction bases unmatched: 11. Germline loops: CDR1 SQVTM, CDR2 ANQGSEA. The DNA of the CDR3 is TGCAGCGTTGCGAGCGGGAGGGCCTCCTTTGCAGATACGCAGTATTCT. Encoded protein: CSVASGRASFADTQYS.

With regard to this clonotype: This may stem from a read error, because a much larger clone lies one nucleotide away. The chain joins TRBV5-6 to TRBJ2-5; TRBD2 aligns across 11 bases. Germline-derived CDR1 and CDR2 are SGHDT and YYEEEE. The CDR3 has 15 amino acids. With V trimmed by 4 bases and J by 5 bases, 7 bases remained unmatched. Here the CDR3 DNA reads TGTGCCAGCAGCCCCATGGGACTAGCGGTGGAGACCCAGTACTTC. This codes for CASSPMGLAVETQYF.

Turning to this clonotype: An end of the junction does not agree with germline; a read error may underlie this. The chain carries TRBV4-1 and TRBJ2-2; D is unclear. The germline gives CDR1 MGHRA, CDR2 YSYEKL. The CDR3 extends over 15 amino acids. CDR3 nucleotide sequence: TGCGCCAGCAGCCAAATCGGAGCCAACACCTGGGAGCTGTTTTTT. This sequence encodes CASSQIGANTWELFF.

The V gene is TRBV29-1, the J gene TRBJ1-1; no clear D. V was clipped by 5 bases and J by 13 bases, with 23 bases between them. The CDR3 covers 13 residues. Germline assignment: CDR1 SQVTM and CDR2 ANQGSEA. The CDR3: CSVRGPMNTIVFF. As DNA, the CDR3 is TGCAGCGTTAGAGGACCCATGAACACTATAGTTTTCTTT.

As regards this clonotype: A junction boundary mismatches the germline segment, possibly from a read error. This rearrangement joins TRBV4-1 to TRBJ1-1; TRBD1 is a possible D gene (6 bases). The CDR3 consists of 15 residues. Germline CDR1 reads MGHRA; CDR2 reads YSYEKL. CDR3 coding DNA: TGCGCCAGCAGCCAAGGACCAGACTGGGACACTGAAGCTTTCTTC. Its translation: CASSQGPDWDTEAFF.

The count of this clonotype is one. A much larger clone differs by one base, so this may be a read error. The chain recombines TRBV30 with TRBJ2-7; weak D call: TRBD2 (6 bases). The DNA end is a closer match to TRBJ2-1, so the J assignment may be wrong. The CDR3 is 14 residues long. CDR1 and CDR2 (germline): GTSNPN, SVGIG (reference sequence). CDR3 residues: CAWSVWGRAGEQFF. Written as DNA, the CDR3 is TGTGCCTGGAGTGTATGGGGCAGGGCGGGGGAGCAGTTCTTC.

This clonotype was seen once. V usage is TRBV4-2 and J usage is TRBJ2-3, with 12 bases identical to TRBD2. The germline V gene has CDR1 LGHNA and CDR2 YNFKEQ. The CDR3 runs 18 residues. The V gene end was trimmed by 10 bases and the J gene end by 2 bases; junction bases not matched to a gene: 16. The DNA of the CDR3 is TGTGCCAATAGCCAAGACGGACTAGCGGGATCCATCACAGATACGCAGTATTTT. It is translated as CANSQDGLAGSITDTQYF.

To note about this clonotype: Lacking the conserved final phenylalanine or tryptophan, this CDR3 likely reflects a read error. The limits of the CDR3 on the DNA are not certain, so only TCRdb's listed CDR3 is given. CDR3 region: CASSLVRETGELYS. V gene TRBV11-2 combines with J gene TRBJ2-2; the table's D gene call, TRBD2, was not cross checked with the DNA. The length of the CDR3 is 14 amino acids, counting both ends. Looked up from germline, CDR1 is SGHAT and CDR2 is FQNNGV.

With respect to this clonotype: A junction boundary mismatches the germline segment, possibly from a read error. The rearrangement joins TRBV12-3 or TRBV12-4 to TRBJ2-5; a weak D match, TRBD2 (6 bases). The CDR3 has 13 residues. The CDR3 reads CASSAGIGETKYF. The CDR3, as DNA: TGTGCCAGCAGCGCGGGAATCGGAGAGACCAAGTACTTC.

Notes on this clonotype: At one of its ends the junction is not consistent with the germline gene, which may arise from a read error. The CDR3 reads CAGSLAGQAFGYTF. Written as DNA, the CDR3 is TGTGCCGGCAGCTTAGCCGGACAGGCTTTTGGCTACACCTTC. This chain uses TRBV7-8 with TRBJ1-2, with 7 bases matching TRBD1. Germline CDR1 and CDR2: SGHVS and FQNEAQ. The CDR3 runs to 14 residues.

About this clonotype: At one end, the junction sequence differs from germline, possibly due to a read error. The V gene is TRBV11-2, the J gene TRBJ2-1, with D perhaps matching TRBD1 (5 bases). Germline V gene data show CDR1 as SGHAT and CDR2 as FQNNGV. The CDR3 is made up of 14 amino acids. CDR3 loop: CASSLETELVEQLF. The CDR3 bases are TGTGCCAGCAGCTTAGAGACAGAGTTGGTTGAGCAGTTGTTC.

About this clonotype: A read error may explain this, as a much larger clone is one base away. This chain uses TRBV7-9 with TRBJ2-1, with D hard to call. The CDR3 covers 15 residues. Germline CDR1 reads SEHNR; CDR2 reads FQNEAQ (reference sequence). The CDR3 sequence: CDSSFVATANNEQFF. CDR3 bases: TGTGACAGCAGCTTCGTCGCAACGGCAAACAATGAGCAGTTCTTC.

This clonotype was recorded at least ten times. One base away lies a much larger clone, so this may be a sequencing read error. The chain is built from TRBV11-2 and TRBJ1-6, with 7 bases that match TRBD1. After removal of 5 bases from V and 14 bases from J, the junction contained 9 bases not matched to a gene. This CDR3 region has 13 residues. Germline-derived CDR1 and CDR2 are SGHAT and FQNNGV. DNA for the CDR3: TGTGCCAGCAGCGACAACAGGGGTCTGGCCCTCCACTTT. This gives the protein CASSDNRGLALHF.

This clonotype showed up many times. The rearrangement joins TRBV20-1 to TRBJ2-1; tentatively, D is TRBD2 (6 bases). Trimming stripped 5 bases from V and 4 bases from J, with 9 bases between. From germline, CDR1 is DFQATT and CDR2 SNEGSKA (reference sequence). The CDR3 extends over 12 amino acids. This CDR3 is CSAPSGYNEQFF. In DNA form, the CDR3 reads TGCAGTGCTCCGAGCGGGTACAATGAGCAGTTCTTC.

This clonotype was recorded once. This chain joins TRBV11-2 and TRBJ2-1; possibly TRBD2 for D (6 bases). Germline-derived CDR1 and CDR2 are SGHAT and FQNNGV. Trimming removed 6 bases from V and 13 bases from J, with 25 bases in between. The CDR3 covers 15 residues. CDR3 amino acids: CASRLLGRDHGEQFF. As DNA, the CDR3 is TGTGCCAGCAGGTTACTGGGGCGGGATCACGGCGAACAGTTCTTC.

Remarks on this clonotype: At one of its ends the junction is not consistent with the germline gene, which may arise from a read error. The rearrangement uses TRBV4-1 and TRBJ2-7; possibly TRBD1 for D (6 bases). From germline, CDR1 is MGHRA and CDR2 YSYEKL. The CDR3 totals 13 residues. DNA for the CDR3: TGCACCAGCACTTTCGACAGGCTCTACGAGCAGTACTTC. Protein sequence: CTSTFDRLYEQYF.

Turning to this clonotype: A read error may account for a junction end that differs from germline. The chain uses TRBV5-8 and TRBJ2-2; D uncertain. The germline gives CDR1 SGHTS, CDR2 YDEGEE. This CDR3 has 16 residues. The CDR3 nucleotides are TGTGCCAGCAGCTTTTTAGGAAGGCCAAACATCGGGGAGCTGTTTTTT. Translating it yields CASSFLGRPNIGELFF.